These 24 T cell receptor beta chains share one sample of origin, sequenced in a study of shared clonotypes between healthy human individuals. The data were produced by immunoSEQ multiplex PCR, yet TCRdb's version contains in-frame clones alone and is incomplete. Counted here are millions of clones, around nine tenths occurring once; the ten biggest clones make up about 0.13%. Sequenced material: naive CD4+ T cells sorted from blood. Subset given: CD45RA+ positively selected. Every receptor here comes from a young man in good health.

This chain links TRBV19 with TRBJ1-2, with 7 nucleotides matching TRBD1. This CDR3 contains 15 residues. Germline V lookup: CDR1 LNHDA, CDR2 SQIVND (reference sequence). The V and J ends lost 5 bases and 8 bases, in that order; junction bases with no gene match: 14. CDR3 in amino acids: CASSLPGQKLGGYTF. The CDR3 DNA reads as TGTGCCAGTAGTTTACCGGGACAGAAGTTGGGCGGCTACACCTTC.

The J gene is TRBJ2-7, the V gene TRBV5-1; D call uncertain. This CDR3 is built from 13 residues. V was pared by 0 bases and J by 7 bases, with 11 bases between. Per germline, CDR1 SGHRS and CDR2 YFSETQ. The CDR3 nucleotides are TGCGCCAGCAGCTTGGGCACCCCCGGGGAGCAGTACTTC. Translation: CASSLGTPGEQYF.

The chain uses TRBV11-3 and TRBJ2-5; no clear D gene. Trimming shortened V by 5 bases and J by 5 bases, and 9 bases separated the two germline ends. Germline assignment: CDR1 SGHNT and CDR2 YENEEA. The CDR3 length is 12 residues. CDR3 coding DNA: TGTGCCAGCAGCGACTGGAAGGAGACCCAGTACTTC. Encoded protein: CASSDWKETQYF.

V usage is TRBV2 and J usage is TRBJ1-5; 7 nucleotides line up with TRBD1. The V gene's germline CDR1 is SNHLY and CDR2 FYNNEI. V lost 10 bases and J lost 4; bases outside the gene matches: 7. The CDR3 runs to 13 residues. The CDR3 here is CAIGTENNQPQHF. The CDR3 coding sequence is TGTGCCATCGGGACAGAGAATAATCAGCCCCAGCATTTT.

The J gene is TRBJ2-7, the V gene TRBV27; the D gene could be TRBD1 or TRBD2 (5 bases each). Germline V gene lookup returns CDR1 MNHEY and CDR2 SMNVEV (reference sequence). The ends were cut back, 3 bases at V and 2 bases at J, with 23 bases in the middle. The CDR3 runs to 18 residues. CDR3 in amino acids: CASSFYSLRGDSPYEQYF. The DNA of the CDR3 is TGTGCCAGCAGTTTCTATTCACTAAGGGGAGATTCCCCCTACGAGCAGTACTTC.

This chain connects TRBV25-1 to TRBJ2-7; tentative D call: TRBD1 (6 bases). The germline V and J ends were trimmed by 4 bases and 4 bases, with 11 bases remaining between them. Germline values: CDR1 MGHDK, CDR2 SYGVNS. The CDR3 spans 13 residues. The CDR3 DNA reads TGTGCCAGCAGTGGAGGACAGAGATACGAGCAGTACTTC. Translation gives CASSGGQRYEQYF.

This clone occurred once. The chain recombines TRBV5-1 with TRBJ2-2, with no clear D. V lost 0 bases to trimming and J lost 5 bases, with 5 bases between them. CDR3 length equals 13 residues. The germline CDR1 and CDR2 sequences are SGHRS and YFSETQ. Here the CDR3 reads CASSLVVTGELFF. For the CDR3, the DNA is TGCGCCAGCAGCTTGGTAGTTACCGGGGAGCTGTTTTTT.

The chain joins TRBV6-5 to TRBJ2-5; 9 bases fit TRBD2. The germline CDR1 and CDR2 sequences are MNHEY and SVGAGI. The CDR3 extends over 14 amino acids. The junction had 4 bases not matched to a gene; V was cut back by 4 bases and J by 4 bases. CDR3 coding DNA: TGTGCCAGCAGTTCATGGACTAGCGTAGAGACCCAGTACTTC. This sequence encodes CASSSWTSVETQYF.

As to this clone: Sequence at one end of the junction differs from germline and may be a read error. The chain combines TRBV19 with TRBJ2-2; a possible D gene is TRBD2 (5 bases). The CDR3 contains 14 residues. Per germline, CDR1 LNHDA and CDR2 SQIVND (reference sequence). CDR3 nucleotide sequence: TGTGTCAGTACCGGGAAGGGGAACACCGGGGAGCTGTTTTTT. Encoded protein: CVSTGKGNTGELFF.

The CDR3 region has the DNA TGCGCCAGCAGTGACCGGGTTTCGCGGGCCGACATCAATGAGCAGTTCTTC. Its protein is CASSDRVSRADINEQFF. This chain links TRBV10-1 with TRBJ2-1; TRBD2 is a possible D gene (5 bases). The CDR3 loop spans 17 amino acids. V was pared by 3 bases and J by 6 bases, with 21 bases between. Germline lookup yields CDR1 WNHNN and CDR2 SYGVQD (reference sequence).

Comment on this clone: Other DNA variants within this sample encode the same CDR3. The V gene is TRBV5-8, the J gene TRBJ2-7; no definite D call. Trimming left V 0 bases short and J 3 bases short, with 4 bases between. CDR3 length: 12 amino acids. CDR1 is SGHTS and CDR2 is YDEGEE in the germline V gene. The CDR3 nucleotides are TGTGCCAGCAGCTTGGACGGCTACGAGCAGTACTTC. Its protein is CASSLDGYEQYF.

J is TRBJ2-1 and V is TRBV6-5; D is ambiguous. The CDR3 spans 12 residues. V shed 2 bases and J shed 7 bases, with 6 bases lying between them. Germline V gene sequence: CDR1 MNHEY, CDR2 SVGAGI. CDR3 amino acids: CASSYGVNEQFF. In nucleotides, the CDR3 is TGTGCCAGCAGTTACGGCGTAAATGAGCAGTTCTTC.

The chain is built from TRBV19 and TRBJ1-2; no reliable D call. Trimming removed 6 bases from V and 1 base from J, with 12 bases in between. The CDR3 has 14 residues. Germline V gene lookup returns CDR1 LNHDA and CDR2 SQIVND (reference sequence). The CDR3: CASSPTVGNYGYTF. CDR3 DNA sequence: TGTGCCAGTAGCCCAACAGTGGGTAACTATGGCTACACCTTC. Based on the CDR3 plus reference TRBV19 and TRBJ1-2, the full variable domain is DGGITQSPKYLFRKEGQNVTLSCEQNLNHDAMYWYRQDPGQGLRLIYYSQIVNDFQKGDIAEGYSVSREKKESFPLTVTSAQKNPTAFYLCASSPTVGNYGYTFGSGTRLTVV.

The chain links TRBV7-9 to TRBJ1-4; D is perhaps TRBD1 (5 bases). The CDR3 sequence is 14 residues long. Germline V CDR1 and CDR2: SEHNR, FQNEAQ (reference sequence). Trimming cost V 3 bases and J 4 bases, with 9 bases left between them. CDR3 nucleotides: TGTGCCAGCAGCTTCGGGACGGATAATGAAAAACTGTTTTTT. This gives the protein CASSFGTDNEKLFF.

This clone appeared a single time. The gene calls are TRBV5-4 and TRBJ2-6, with unresolved D. The V gene lost 3 bases and the J gene lost 0 bases, with 4 bases spanning the gap. This CDR3 spans 14 amino acids. CDR1 is SGHNT, CDR2 YYREEE, per germline (reference sequence). This chain's CDR3 is CASSSSSGANVLTF. The CDR3 nucleotides read TGTGCCAGCAGCTCTAGCTCTGGGGCCAACGTCCTGACTTTC.

The genes are TRBV2 and TRBJ1-4; perhaps TRBD1 as D (6 bases). There are 13 residues in the CDR3. Germline V gives CDR1 SNHLY, CDR2 FYNNEI. Between the trimmed V and J ends, which lost 11 bases and 5 bases, there was a span of 15 bases. CDR3 loop: CAVNRDFNEKLFF. CDR3 DNA: TGTGCCGTCAACAGGGACTTCAATGAAAAACTGTTTTTT.

This chain joins TRBV6-4 and TRBJ1-5, with D maybe TRBD1 (5 bases). CDR3 length equals 15 residues. Trimming left V 0 bases short and J 4 bases short, with 10 bases between. CDR1 is MRHNA and CDR2 is SNTAGT in the germline V gene. The CDR3 is CASSDSRTPNQPQHF. CDR3 nucleotide sequence: TGTGCCAGCAGTGACTCGAGGACACCTAATCAGCCCCAGCATTTT.

The chain carries TRBV10-1 and TRBJ2-7; D uncertain. The CDR3 is 16 residues long. With 3 bases removed from V and 5 bases from J, the gap between germline ends came to 20 bases. Germline V CDR1 and CDR2: WNHNN, SYGVQD (reference sequence). CDR3 DNA: TGCGCCAGCAGTGAAGCGAGGAGTCTCCCAAGGAACGAGCAGTACTTC. Its protein is CASSEARSLPRNEQYF.

Turning to this clone: Additional DNA sequences in this sample encode the identical CDR3. The chain links TRBV6-6 to TRBJ2-5, with TRBD1 matching over 7 bases. The trim removed 2 bases at V and 1 base at J, leaving 1 base unmatched. There are 14 residues in the CDR3. The germline V gene encodes CDR1 MNHNY and CDR2 SVGAGI (reference sequence). The CDR3 region has the DNA TGTGCCAGCAGTTACGGGACAGCCCAAGAGACCCAGTACTTC. Translated, it gives CASSYGTAQETQYF.

The chain is built from TRBV11-3 and TRBJ2-3; D gene uncertain. CDR3 size: 13 residues. From germline, CDR1 is SGHNT and CDR2 YENEEA. V gave up 3 bases and J gave up 2 bases, with 6 bases separating them. The CDR3 coding sequence is TGTGCCAGCAGCTTCTCACACACAGATACGCAGTATTTT. Protein sequence: CASSFSHTDTQYF.

The V gene is TRBV7-9, the J gene TRBJ2-6, with D uncertain. Per the germline V gene, CDR1 is SEHNR and CDR2 is FQNEAQ (reference sequence). The CDR3 has 18 amino acids. The germline V and J ends were trimmed by 3 bases and 0 bases, with 15 bases remaining between them. The CDR3 spells CASSFILSGASGANVLTF. The CDR3 bases are TGTGCCAGCAGCTTTATACTTTCCGGAGCCTCTGGGGCCAACGTCCTGACTTTC.

The V gene is TRBV12-5, the J gene TRBJ2-3; possibly TRBD2 for D (5 bases). The CDR3 totals 16 residues. Looked up from germline, CDR1 is LGHNT and CDR2 is FRNRAP. V was pared by 0 bases and J by 4 bases, with 14 bases between. CDR3 residues: CASGLVGGYRSDTQYF. CDR3 bases: TGTGCTAGTGGTTTGGTAGGAGGCTACCGTTCAGATACGCAGTATTTT.

The rearrangement joins TRBV11-2 to TRBJ2-7; D ambiguous. Germline V gene lookup returns CDR1 SGHAT and CDR2 FQNNGV. CDR3 size: 14 residues. V gave up 1 base and J gave up 0 bases, with 7 bases separating them. The CDR3 loop is CASSLGQVSYEQYF. Written as DNA, the CDR3 is TGTGCCAGCAGCTTAGGTCAGGTCTCCTACGAGCAGTACTTC.

This chain uses TRBV7-2 with TRBJ1-4; no clear D. Trimming stripped 0 bases from V and 3 bases from J, with 8 bases between. In germline, CDR1 is SGHTA, CDR2 FQGNSA. CDR3 length: 15 residues. CDR3 nucleotide sequence: TGTGCCAGCAGCTTAGCGGCCGGGGCTAATGAAAAACTGTTTTTT. Its protein is CASSLAAGANEKLFF.